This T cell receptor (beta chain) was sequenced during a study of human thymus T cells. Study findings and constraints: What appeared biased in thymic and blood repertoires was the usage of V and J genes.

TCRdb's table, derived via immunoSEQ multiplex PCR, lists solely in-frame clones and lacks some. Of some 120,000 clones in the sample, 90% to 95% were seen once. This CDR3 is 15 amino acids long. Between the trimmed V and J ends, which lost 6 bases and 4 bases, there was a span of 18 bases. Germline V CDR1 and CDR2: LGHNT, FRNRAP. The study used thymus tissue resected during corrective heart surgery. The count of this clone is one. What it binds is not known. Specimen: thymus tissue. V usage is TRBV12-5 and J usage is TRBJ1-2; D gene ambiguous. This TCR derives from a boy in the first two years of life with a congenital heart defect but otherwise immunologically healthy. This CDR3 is CASGVFSVGIYGYTF. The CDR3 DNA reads TGTGCTAGTGGGGTCTTCTCCGTGGGGATCTATGGCTACACCTTC.